This T cell receptor beta chain was documented in a study of STAT5B mutations in CD4+ large granular lymphocyte leukemia. Overall study: Among healthy donors, a particular HLA allele went with more CDR3 'QG' motifs.

The assay was run at survey level. This table comes from immunoSEQ multiplex PCR, and its TCRdb copy is limited to in-frame clones, with some not included. The sample records some 29,000 clones, 65% to 85% being singletons. Findings of the study overall: TRBV06-family usage was enriched in top patient clones (8/27) versus controls (2/35). Higher CD4+ than CD8+ T-LGLL clonality might reflect small sample size.

This CDR3 spans 14 amino acids. CDR1 and CDR2 (germline): KGHSH, LQKENI. The V segment lost 6 bases and the J segment 7 bases; nucleotides outside the gene matches: 8. This clone was observed once. Its target is not known. The TCR originated in a human donor in good health. The chain joins TRBV18 to TRBJ1-5; 8 bases line up with TRBD1. The sequenced sample was CD4+ T cells from blood buffy coats. The CDR3 loop is CASSPGQARQPQHF. The DNA for the CDR3 is TGTGCCAGCTCCCCGGGACAGGCGAGGCAGCCCCAGCATTTT.